One and the same sample provided the 19 T cell receptor beta chains below, sequenced in a study of blood T cell repertoires in COVID-19. Only in-frame clones appear in the TCRdb table, and some are missing; sequencing was by immunoSEQ multiplex PCR. This table holds roughly 130,000 clones, 70% to 90% found once. Sequencing was done on a sample of peripheral blood. These receptor sequences come from a woman aged 60 to 75 with acute or convalescent COVID-19.

This chain links TRBV19 with TRBJ1-2, with no clear D. V lost 6 bases and J 0 bases, leaving 11 bases between the germline ends. This CDR3 is 14 amino acids long. CDR1 is LNHDA and CDR2 is SQIVND in the germline V gene (reference sequence). The chain's CDR3 is CASRKVQANYGYTF. CDR3 coding DNA: TGTGCCAGTAGAAAGGTCCAGGCTAACTATGGCTACACCTTC.

The count of this clone is one. This chain uses TRBV7-9 with TRBJ1-2; TRBD1 matches 8 bases. Unmatched junction bases numbered 5, after V lost 4 bases and J lost 7 bases. Looked up from germline, CDR1 is SEHNR and CDR2 is FQNEAQ (reference sequence). The CDR3 spans 13 residues. The CDR3, as DNA: TGTGCCAGCAGCTCCAGGGGGCAGGGTGGCTACACCTTC. This gives the protein CASSSRGQGGYTF.

This clone was counted only a few times. The chain employs TRBV18 and TRBJ1-2; 9 bases line up with TRBD1. CDR1 KGHSH and CDR2 LQKENI come from the germline V gene. This CDR3 has 13 residues. V shed 6 bases, J shed 6 bases, and the junction held 5 bases outside the gene matches. In DNA form, the CDR3 reads TGTGCCAGCTCGTTGGACAGGGGAAATGGCTACACCTTC. Translated: CASSLDRGNGYTF. Full variable domain (rest looked up from reference TRBV18 and TRBJ1-2): NAGVMQNPRHLVRRRGQEARLRCSPMKGHSHVYWYRQLPEEGLKFMVYLQKENIIDESGMPKERFSAEFPKEGPSILRIQQVVRGDSAAYFCASSLDRGNGYTFGSGTRLTVV.

About this clone: At one of its ends the junction is not consistent with the germline gene, which may arise from a read error. Other nucleotide sequences from this sample produce the same CDR3. The chain carries TRBV19 and TRBJ1-2; tentative D call: TRBD1 (6 bases). This CDR3 comprises 13 residues. Per the germline V gene, CDR1 is LNHDA and CDR2 is SQIVND (reference sequence). The CDR3, as DNA: TGTGCCAGTAGTGTAGACAGGAACTATGGCTACACCTTC. Protein product: CASSVDRNYGYTF.

This clone was seen more than once but under ten times. The chain is built from TRBV6-5 and TRBJ1-1; D is uncertain. This CDR3 has 14 residues. V lost 0 bases to trimming and J lost 3 bases, with 8 bases between them. Germline V gene sequence: CDR1 MNHEY, CDR2 SVGAGI. This CDR3 reads CASSYSMADTEAFF. The CDR3 bases are TGTGCCAGCAGTTACTCGATGGCGGACACTGAAGCTTTCTTT.

V and J are TRBV12-2 and TRBJ1-4. TRBV12-2 is assigned pseudogene status. CDR3 length equals 19 residues. CDR3 sequence (DNA): TGTGCAAGTCGCTTAGCCCCAGTCCGAGGGTCCAGATGGAATGAAAAACTGTTTTTT. This gives the protein CASRLAPVRGSRWNEKLFF.

This chain connects TRBV6-5 to TRBJ1-3; D uncertain. V gave up 2 bases and J gave up 0 bases, with 5 bases separating them. The CDR3 extends over 14 amino acids. In germline, CDR1 is MNHEY, CDR2 SVGAGI. DNA of the CDR3: TGTGCCAGCAGTTACCTCCGCTCTGGAAACACCATATATTTT. This gives the protein CASSYLRSGNTIYF.

The chain links TRBV29-1 to TRBJ1-2, with D unclear. Trimming pared 6 bases from V and 6 bases from J, leaving 20 bases between. Germline V CDR1 and CDR2: SQVTM, ANQGSEA. This CDR3 is built from 14 residues. CDR3: CSVLGRARADGYTF. CDR3 sequence (DNA): TGCAGCGTCCTTGGGAGGGCGAGGGCGGATGGCTACACCTTC.

V gene TRBV7-8 combines with J gene TRBJ2-7; 12 nucleotides agree with TRBD2. CDR3 length equals 16 residues. Per the germline V gene, CDR1 is SGHVS and CDR2 is FQNEAQ. After removal of 5 bases from V and 5 bases from J, the junction contained 10 bases not matched to a gene. The CDR3 loop is CASSPRTSGIGNEQYF. The CDR3 DNA reads TGTGCCAGCAGCCCAAGGACTAGCGGGATAGGAAACGAGCAGTACTTC.

The gene calls are TRBV25-1 and TRBJ1-2; no firm D call. Between the trimmed V and J ends, which lost 1 base and 5 bases, there was a span of 14 bases. This CDR3 is 15 amino acids long. Germline V gene sequence: CDR1 MGHDK, CDR2 SYGVNS. The DNA for the CDR3 is TGTGCCAGCAGTGAATCCGCCCGGGGTTGGTATGGCTACACCTTC. Its protein is CASSESARGWYGYTF.

The chain is built from TRBV10-2 and TRBJ1-2; 9 nucleotides match TRBD1. Germline V CDR1 and CDR2: WSHSY, SAAADI. Germline trimming cut 2 bases from V and 4 bases from J; bases unmatched to any gene: 5. The CDR3 is 15 amino acids. The DNA of the CDR3 is TGCGCCAGCAGTGAGGACAGGGGGTATGGCTATGGCTACACCTTC. Encoded protein: CASSEDRGYGYGYTF.

This sequence joins TRBV24-1 and TRBJ1-2, with 8 bases identical to TRBD1. The CDR3 extends over 13 amino acids. Germline V gene sequence: CDR1 KGHDR, CDR2 SFDVKD. The ends lost 6 bases at V and 7 bases at J; junction bases unmatched: 6. The CDR3: CATSTRTGGGYTF. The DNA of the CDR3 is TGTGCCACCAGTACCCGAACAGGGGGTGGCTACACCTTC.

The V gene is TRBV28, the J gene TRBJ2-1; D not certain. The ends were cut back, 4 bases at V and 3 bases at J, with 10 bases in the middle. This CDR3 region has 14 residues. The germline gives CDR1 MDHEN, CDR2 SYDVKM. CDR3 coding DNA: TGTGCCAGCAGTTCTCCGACTGGCTACAATGAGCAGTTCTTC. It yields the protein CASSSPTGYNEQFF.

The chain uses TRBV5-8 and TRBJ1-4, with TRBD1 identical over 7 bases. Germline-derived CDR1 and CDR2 are SGHTS and YDEGEE. CDR3 length: 15 amino acids. V trimming: 4 bases; J trimming: 7 bases; junction bases outside the gene matches: 10. The CDR3 here is CASSNGQAGGEKLFF. CDR3 DNA: TGTGCCAGCAGCAATGGACAGGCTGGTGGTGAAAAACTGTTTTTT.

The sample holds one count of this clone. The J gene is TRBJ1-5, the V gene TRBV19; 8 bases agree with TRBD1. Germline lookup yields CDR1 LNHDA and CDR2 SQIVND (reference sequence). J was trimmed by 1 base and V by 4 bases; bases with no gene match: 3. This CDR3 is 15 amino acids long. DNA of the CDR3: TGTGCCAGTAGTACCCGGACAGGGAGCAATCAGCCCCAGCATTTT. Translation: CASSTRTGSNQPQHF.

The chain recombines TRBV5-1 with TRBJ1-1; D might be TRBD1 (5 bases). With 0 bases removed from V and 0 bases from J, the gap between germline ends came to 6 bases. The CDR3 loop spans 14 amino acids. Germline CDR1 SGHRS, CDR2 YFSETQ. CDR3: CASSLGTMNTEAFF. The DNA for the CDR3 is TGCGCCAGCAGCTTGGGGACAATGAACACTGAAGCTTTCTTT.

The chain links TRBV7-9 to TRBJ2-3, with 7 bases lining up with TRBD2. Germline V gene sequence: CDR1 SEHNR, CDR2 FQNEAQ (reference sequence). The CDR3 is made up of 15 amino acids. V lost 1 base to trimming and J lost 3 bases; unmatched junction nucleotides: 4. The CDR3 sequence: CASSLGGRATDTQYF. Written as DNA, the CDR3 is TGTGCCAGCAGCTTAGGCGGGAGAGCTACAGATACGCAGTATTTT.

The rearrangement joins TRBV9 to TRBJ1-1; 8 bases map to TRBD1. The V gene's germline CDR1 is SGDLS and CDR2 YYNGEE. The CDR3 runs to 17 residues. V lost 0 bases to trimming and J lost 0 bases; unmatched junction nucleotides: 7. CDR3 in amino acids: CASSVDTQGGMNTEAFF. The CDR3, as DNA: TGTGCCAGCAGCGTAGATACACAGGGGGGAATGAACACTGAAGCTTTCTTT.

This chain uses TRBV3-1 (or the pseudogene TRBV3-2) with TRBJ1-5; TRBD1 matches 9 bases. V lost 3 bases to trimming and J lost 6 bases; unmatched junction nucleotides: 6. The germline CDR1 and CDR2 sequences are LGHDT and YNNKEL (reference sequence). The CDR3 covers 15 residues. The CDR3 bases are TGTGCCAGCAGCCACCGGACAGGGGTGGGTCAGCCCCAGCATTTT. Translating it yields CASSHRTGVGQPQHF.